This TCR beta chain is drawn from a study of blood T cell repertoires in COVID-19. In germline, CDR1 is MDHEN, CDR2 SYDVKM. V lost 5 bases to trimming and J lost 10 bases, with 15 bases between them. The CDR3 sequence is 13 residues long. The method was immunoSEQ multiplex PCR; TCRdb's version includes in-frame clones alone and lacks a portion of them. This table has approximately 300,000 clones, roughly 90% appearing once. The chain links TRBV28 to TRBJ1-5, with a possible D match to TRBD1 (5 bases). This clonotype originated in a woman in her twenties or thirties who had recovered from COVID-19. The sequenced sample was PBMCs or T cells enriched from blood (not recorded which). CDR3 bases: TGTGCCAGCAGTAACTTCGGGGGGTCACCCCAGCATTTT. Its protein product is CASSNFGGSPQHF.